A selection of T cell receptor beta chains follows, all from one sample in a study of T cell clonotyping in hematopoietic cell transplantation. TCRdb's copy holds only in-frame clones and misses some; the assay was immunoSEQ multiplex PCR. The sample lists more than 9,500 clones; less than 75% were seen once. Specimen: peripheral blood mononuclear cells, collected 180 days after allogeneic stem cell transplant. These receptors came from a male patient aged 60 to 75 who had an allogeneic stem cell transplant from an unrelated donor, so the T cells may come from the graft donor. Some clones in this sample may be carry-over from other donors' samples. The CDR3 runs from the conserved cysteine through the conserved F or W. The D gene is left open where the match is weak. The listing skips clone size in some rows; elsewhere it reads once, few, many or a size class.

j_call: TRBJ2-1
clone_size: NA
d_call: TRBD1
v_call: TRBV7-3
cdr3_aa: CASSVDREYYNEQFF
cdr3_nt: TGTGCCAGCAGCGTAGACAGGGAATACTACAATGAGCAGTTCTTC

j_call: TRBJ2-7
clone_size: NA
d_call: TRBD2
v_call: TRBV5-1
cdr3_aa: CASSSSGGPAYEQYF
cdr3_nt: TGCGCCAGCAGCTCCAGCGGGGGGCCGGCCTACGAGCAGTACTTC

j_call: TRBJ2-6
clone_size: few
d_call: NA
v_call: TRBV5-1
cdr3_aa: CASSLATRGANVLTF
cdr3_nt: TGCGCCAGCAGCTTGGCCACGAGGGGGGCCAACGTCCTGACTTTC

j_call: TRBJ1-2
clone_size: NA
d_call: TRBD1
v_call: TRBV29-1
cdr3_aa: CSVGQGQGVDYTF
cdr3_nt: TGCAGCGTTGGCCAGGGACAGGGGGTCGACTACACCTTC

j_call: TRBJ2-7
clone_size: NA
d_call: TRBD2
v_call: TRBV6-1
cdr3_aa: CASSEVSAGGYEQYF
cdr3_nt: TGTGCCAGCAGTGAAGTATCAGCGGGAGGGTACGAGCAGTACTTC

j_call: TRBJ1-2
clone_size: NA
d_call: NA
v_call: TRBV7-6
cdr3_aa: CASSLNPGSGYTF
cdr3_nt: TGTGCCAGCAGCTTGAATCCAGGGAGTGGCTACACCTTC

j_call: TRBJ1-1
clone_size: NA
d_call: TRBD1
v_call: TRBV28
cdr3_aa: CASRPGTGGDSTEAFF
cdr3_nt: TGTGCCAGCAGACCAGGGACAGGGGGCGATAGCACTGAAGCTTTCTTT

j_call: TRBJ1-2
clone_size: few
d_call: TRBD1
v_call: TRBV9
cdr3_aa: CASSVGDRWGDYGYTF
cdr3_nt: TGTGCCAGCAGCGTAGGGGACAGGTGGGGAGACTATGGCTACACCTTC

j_call: TRBJ2-1
clone_size: NA
d_call: NA
v_call: TRBV30
cdr3_aa: CAWSGSGYNEQFF
cdr3_nt: TGTGCCTGGAGTGGAAGCGGGTACAATGAGCAGTTCTTC

j_call: TRBJ2-2
clone_size: few
d_call: TRBD1
v_call: TRBV5-6
cdr3_aa: CASSFWGQGTGELFF
cdr3_nt: TGTGCCAGCAGCTTCTGGGGACAGGGGACCGGGGAGCTGTTTTTT

j_call: TRBJ2-3
clone_size: once
d_call: TRBD2
v_call: TRBV5-4
cdr3_aa: CASSRIWTSDVTDTQYF
cdr3_nt: TGTGCCAGCAGCCGAATTTGGACTAGCGACGTCACAGATACGCAGTATTTT

j_call: TRBJ1-6
clone_size: NA
d_call: NA
v_call: TRBV4-3
cdr3_aa: CASSLTKNTSPLHF
cdr3_nt: TGCGCCAGCAGCCTTACCAAGAATACCTCACCCCTCCACTTT

j_call: TRBJ1-5
clone_size: NA
d_call: TRBD1
v_call: TRBV28
cdr3_aa: CASRKDRAPVSNQPQHF
cdr3_nt: TGTGCCAGCAGAAAAGACAGGGCCCCTGTTAGCAATCAGCCCCAGCATTTT

j_call: TRBJ2-2
clone_size: once
d_call: NA
v_call: TRBV6-5
cdr3_aa: CAIQGDSNTGELFF
cdr3_nt: TGTGCCATCCAGGGGGACTCGAACACCGGGGAGCTGTTTTTT

j_call: TRBJ2-5
clone_size: NA
d_call: NA
v_call: TRBV7-7
cdr3_aa: CASSLERPGVGTQYF
cdr3_nt: TGTGCCAGCAGCTTAGAACGCCCGGGTGTGGGGACCCAGTACTTC

j_call: TRBJ2-7
clone_size: NA
d_call: NA
v_call: TRBV27
cdr3_aa: CASSLAIWDSYEQYF
cdr3_nt: TGTGCCAGCAGTTTAGCTATTTGGGACTCCTACGAGCAGTACTTC

j_call: TRBJ1-5
clone_size: NA
d_call: NA
v_call: TRBV6-6
cdr3_aa: CASSYSISGQPQHF
cdr3_nt: TGTGCCAGCAGTTACTCGATTTCCGGTCAGCCCCAGCATTTT

j_call: TRBJ2-3
clone_size: NA
d_call: NA
v_call: TRBV7-3
cdr3_aa: CASSSDGQITDTQYF
cdr3_nt: TGTGCCAGCAGCTCCGACGGACAGATCACAGATACGCAGTATTTT

j_call: TRBJ1-2
clone_size: NA
d_call: NA
v_call: TRBV4-1
cdr3_aa: CASSQGGGQGNYGYTF
cdr3_nt: TGCGCCAGCAGCCAAGGAGGGGGGCAGGGAAACTATGGCTACACCTTC

j_call: TRBJ2-5
clone_size: few
d_call: NA
v_call: TRBV7-7
cdr3_aa: CASSPYSTGDGETQYF
cdr3_nt: TGTGCCAGCAGTCCCTATAGTACGGGGGATGGAGAGACCCAGTACTTC

j_call: TRBJ1-1
clone_size: once
d_call: NA
v_call: TRBV4-3
cdr3_aa: CASSQEWPQNTEAFF
cdr3_nt: TGCGCCAGCAGCCAAGAGTGGCCCCAGAACACTGAAGCTTTCTTT

j_call: TRBJ1-6
clone_size: few
d_call: NA
v_call: TRBV27
cdr3_aa: CASSLTRPSNSPLHF
cdr3_nt: TGTGCCAGCAGTTTAACTCGGCCTTCCAATTCACCCCTCCACTTT

j_call: TRBJ1-2
clone_size: few
d_call: NA
v_call: TRBV5-6
cdr3_aa: CASSPLGLQYGYTF
cdr3_nt: TGTGCCAGCAGCCCTCTGGGCTTACAGTATGGCTACACCTTC

j_call: TRBJ2-7
clone_size: NA
d_call: NA
v_call: TRBV30
cdr3_aa: CAWSVASRGEQYF
cdr3_nt: TGTGCCTGGAGTGTGGCCAGCCGGGGCGAGCAGTACTTC

j_call: TRBJ1-1
clone_size: NA
d_call: NA
v_call: TRBV11-2
cdr3_aa: CASSPRVSRDTEAFF
cdr3_nt: TGTGCCAGCAGCCCCCGGGTATCGAGGGACACTGAAGCTTTCTTT

j_call: TRBJ2-7
clone_size: NA
d_call: TRBD2
v_call: TRBV10-3
cdr3_aa: CATALGLAGDREQYF
cdr3_nt: TGTGCCACTGCATTGGGACTAGCGGGAGATCGCGAGCAGTACTTC

j_call: TRBJ2-7
clone_size: few
d_call: NA
v_call: TRBV30
cdr3_aa: CAWSVGTIYEQYF
cdr3_nt: TGTGCCTGGAGTGTAGGGACCATCTACGAGCAGTACTTC

j_call: TRBJ2-2
clone_size: NA
d_call: NA
v_call: TRBV9
cdr3_aa: CASSAGISTGELFF
cdr3_nt: TGTGCCAGCAGCGCCGGGATTTCCACCGGGGAGCTGTTTTTT

j_call: TRBJ2-7
clone_size: NA
d_call: TRBD2
v_call: TRBV30
cdr3_aa: CAWRGLAYEQYF
cdr3_nt: TGTGCCTGGAGGGGACTAGCCTACGAGCAGTACTTC

j_call: TRBJ2-5
clone_size: once
d_call: NA
v_call: TRBV4-1
cdr3_aa: CASSPRTGTGETQYF
cdr3_nt: TGCGCCAGCAGCCCCCGGACGGGGACGGGGGAGACCCAGTACTTC

j_call: TRBJ1-1
clone_size: once
d_call: NA
v_call: TRBV29-1
cdr3_aa: CSVDIGTEAFF
cdr3_nt: TGCAGCGTTGACATAGGAACTGAAGCTTTCTTT

j_call: TRBJ2-7
clone_size: NA
d_call: NA
v_call: TRBV30
cdr3_aa: CAWQASSYEQYF
cdr3_nt: TGTGCCTGGCAGGCTAGCTCGTACGAGCAGTACTTC

j_call: TRBJ2-7
clone_size: NA
d_call: TRBD1
v_call: TRBV4-3
cdr3_aa: CASSRSSGTGEYYEQYF
cdr3_nt: TGCGCCAGCAGCCGATCCTCCGGGACAGGGGAATACTACGAGCAGTACTTC

j_call: TRBJ1-4
clone_size: NA
d_call: NA
v_call: TRBV29-1
cdr3_aa: CSVEDRTGRDSEKLFF
cdr3_nt: TGCAGCGTTGAAGATCGTACAGGGAGGGATAGTGAAAAACTGTTTTTT

j_call: TRBJ2-2
clone_size: NA
d_call: NA
v_call: TRBV6-6
cdr3_aa: CASSYSRTGELFF
cdr3_nt: TGTGCCAGCAGTTACTCCAGGACCGGGGAGCTGTTTTTT

j_call: TRBJ2-7
clone_size: once
d_call: TRBD2
v_call: TRBV29-1
cdr3_aa: CSAGGSTYEQYF
cdr3_nt: TGCAGCGCGGGAGGAAGCACCTACGAGCAGTACTTC

j_call: TRBJ1-1
clone_size: few
d_call: NA
v_call: TRBV29-1
cdr3_aa: CSDGTEAFF
cdr3_nt: TGCAGCGATGGGACGGAAGCTTTCTTT

j_call: TRBJ2-2
clone_size: NA
d_call: NA
v_call: TRBV6-5
cdr3_aa: CAISPTGDTGELFF
cdr3_nt: TGTGCCATTTCCCCGACAGGAGACACCGGGGAGCTGTTTTTT

j_call: TRBJ1-2
clone_size: few
d_call: NA
v_call: TRBV5-4
cdr3_aa: CASSLNYGYTF
cdr3_nt: TGTGCCAGCAGCCTGAACTATGGCTACACCTTC

j_call: TRBJ1-2
clone_size: NA
d_call: TRBD1
v_call: TRBV4-3
cdr3_aa: CASSQLTGAANYGYTF
cdr3_nt: TGCGCCAGCAGCCAACTTACAGGGGCCGCAAACTATGGCTACACCTTC

j_call: TRBJ1-2
clone_size: NA
d_call: NA
v_call: TRBV2
cdr3_aa: CAGGLGRDGYTF
cdr3_nt: TGTGCCGGCGGGTTGGGTCGAGACGGCTACACCTTC

j_call: TRBJ1-1
clone_size: few
d_call: NA
v_call: TRBV10-3
cdr3_aa: CAIADSSEAFF
cdr3_nt: TGTGCCATCGCTGACAGCTCTGAAGCTTTCTTT

j_call: TRBJ2-7
clone_size: NA
d_call: NA
v_call: TRBV30
cdr3_aa: CARGAGSTYEQYF
cdr3_nt: TGTGCTCGGGGGGCAGGGAGTACCTACGAGCAGTACTTC

j_call: TRBJ1-1
clone_size: once
d_call: TRBD1
v_call: TRBV30
cdr3_aa: CAWNAGTGGEAFF
cdr3_nt: TGTGCCTGGAATGCCGGGACAGGGGGGGAAGCTTTCTTT

j_call: TRBJ2-1
clone_size: NA
d_call: TRBD1
v_call: TRBV30
cdr3_aa: CAWSQRQGYFF
cdr3_nt: TGTGCCTGGAGTCAAAGACAGGGATACTTCTTC

j_call: TRBJ2-5
clone_size: NA
d_call: NA
v_call: TRBV2
cdr3_aa: CASSGDGTLTVETQYF
cdr3_nt: TGTGCCAGCAGTGGGGACGGGACTCTCACCGTGGAGACCCAGTACTTC

j_call: TRBJ1-6
clone_size: few
d_call: NA
v_call: TRBV6-5
cdr3_aa: CASSYSGGSGSPLHF
cdr3_nt: TGTGCCAGCAGTTACTCGGGCGGCAGCGGATCACCCCTCCACTTT

j_call: TRBJ2-1
clone_size: NA
d_call: TRBD1
v_call: TRBV4-1
cdr3_aa: CASRQGASGGSYNEQFF
cdr3_nt: TGCGCCAGCAGACAGGGGGCCTCGGGGGGCTCCTACAATGAGCAGTTCTTC

j_call: TRBJ2-7
clone_size: NA
d_call: NA
v_call: TRBV2
cdr3_aa: CASTHRLVYEQYF
cdr3_nt: TGTGCCAGCACGCATAGACTAGTCTACGAGCAGTACTTC

j_call: TRBJ1-3
clone_size: NA
d_call: NA
v_call: TRBV4-1
cdr3_aa: CASSQVGLTGNTIYF
cdr3_nt: TGCGCCAGCAGCCAAGTGGGCTTAACTGGAAACACCATATATTTT

j_call: TRBJ2-3
clone_size: NA
d_call: NA
v_call: TRBV27
cdr3_aa: CASSAYLGGRREETDTQYF
cdr3_nt: TGTGCCAGCAGTGCCTATCTCGGGGGCAGGAGGGAGGAGACAGATACGCAGTATTTT

j_call: TRBJ2-7
clone_size: NA
d_call: NA
v_call: TRBV12-5
cdr3_aa: CASGLTYEQYF
cdr3_nt: TGTGCTAGTGGTTTGACCTACGAGCAGTACTTC

j_call: TRBJ2-7
clone_size: few
d_call: NA
v_call: TRBV25-1
cdr3_aa: CASSGTGYEQYF
cdr3_nt: TGTGCCAGCAGTGGTACAGGGTACGAGCAGTACTTC

j_call: TRBJ1-3
clone_size: NA
d_call: NA
v_call: TRBV4-3
cdr3_aa: CASSELGSGNTIYF
cdr3_nt: TGCGCCAGCAGTGAATTGGGCTCTGGAAACACCATATATTTT

j_call: TRBJ2-5
clone_size: NA
d_call: NA
v_call: TRBV2
cdr3_aa: CASSVIGVETQYF
cdr3_nt: TGTGCCAGCAGTGTCATAGGGGTAGAGACCCAGTACTTC

j_call: TRBJ1-2
clone_size: NA
d_call: NA
v_call: TRBV2
cdr3_aa: CASSEVGGNYGYTF
cdr3_nt: TGTGCCAGCAGTGAAGTAGGCGGAAACTATGGCTACACCTTC

j_call: TRBJ2-7
clone_size: NA
d_call: NA
v_call: TRBV30
cdr3_aa: CACTITGRGSEQYF
cdr3_nt: TGTGCCTGTACCATCACAGGACGGGGGAGTGAGCAGTACTTC

j_call: TRBJ2-7
clone_size: NA
d_call: TRBD1
v_call: TRBV19
cdr3_aa: CASSKDRGPYEQYF
cdr3_nt: TGTGCCAGTAGTAAGGACAGGGGACCCTACGAGCAGTACTTC